This is a list of T cell receptor beta chains from one sample in a study of a mutant IDH1 vaccine in newly diagnosed glioma. The repertoire was sequenced with immunoSEQ multiplex PCR; TCRdb's copy has only in-frame clones and lacks some. The table has over 50,000 clones, just under 90% seen once. These TCRs are of unknown antigen specificity. The sequences come from PBMCs, collected from a glioma patient whose treatment included an IDH1 peptide vaccine. All receptors come from a woman aged 40 to 49 with glioma. CDR3s include the opening cysteine and the closing phenylalanine or tryptophan. D genes are given only for firm matches. Where a row states a size, it is once, few, many or the class of an expanded clone; other rows omit it.

- | TRBJ2-7 | TRBV2 | TRBD1 | CASGQGPYEQYF | TGTGCCAGCGGACAGGGCCCCTACGAGCAGTACTTC
- | TRBJ2-5 | TRBV5-1 | TRBD2 | CASSFTPSGSETQYF | TGCGCCAGCAGCTTTACCCCTAGCGGGAGTGAGACCCAGTACTTC
- | TRBJ2-3 | TRBV2 | - | CASSVRVRDTDTQYF | TGTGCCAGCAGCGTCAGGGTAAGGGACACAGATACGCAGTATTTT
once | TRBJ1-6 | TRBV2 | TRBD1 | CASMAPTGNNSPLHF | TGTGCCAGCATGGCCCCGACAGGGAATAATTCACCCCTCCACTTT
- | TRBJ1-5 | TRBV4-1 | - | CASSPRGEGRTNQPQHF | TGCGCCAGCAGCCCCCGCGGGGAGGGGAGGACCAATCAGCCCCAGCATTTT
- | TRBJ1-3 | TRBV2 | - | CASSGGVSGNTIYF | TGTGCCAGCAGTGGGGGAGTCTCTGGAAACACCATATATTTT
once | TRBJ1-2 | TRBV10-3 | TRBD1 | CAISLQGQGVGGYGYTF | TGTGCCATCAGTCTACAGGGGCAGGGGGTCGGTGGATATGGCTACACCTTC
- | TRBJ2-7 | TRBV27 | TRBD2 | CASSFRGRAYEQYF | TGTGCCAGCAGTTTCCGCGGGAGGGCCTACGAGCAGTACTTC
few | TRBJ1-5 | TRBV18 | - | CASSRGGDQPQHF | TGTGCCAGCTCAAGGGGAGGGGATCAGCCCCAGCATTTT
- | TRBJ2-2 | TRBV6-5 | - | CASTSRGRGTGELFF | TGTGCCAGCACGTCCAGGGGCCGGGGCACCGGGGAGCTGTTTTTT
once | TRBJ2-5 | TRBV13 | - | CASSPRTPYQETQYF | TGTGCCAGCAGCCCCAGGACACCGTACCAAGAGACCCAGTACTTC
- | TRBJ1-2 | TRBV27 | - | CASSLKGPEYGYTF | TGTGCCAGCAGTTTGAAGGGGCCCGAGTATGGCTACACCTTC
once | TRBJ2-1 | TRBV4-1 | TRBD1 | CASSQGESRGYEQFF | TGCGCCAGCAGCCAGGGTGAATCCAGGGGGTATGAGCAGTTCTTC
once | TRBJ2-2 | TRBV10-1 | - | CASSEDLTGELFF | TGCGCCAGCAGTGAAGACTTGACCGGGGAGCTGTTTTTT
- | TRBJ1-5 | TRBV2 | - | CASSEDRVRHQPQHF | TGTGCCAGCAGTGAAGACAGGGTACGCCATCAGCCCCAGCATTTT
- | TRBJ2-1 | TRBV5-1 | TRBD2 | CASSSGAGELDEQFF | TGCGCCAGCAGCTCGGGAGCGGGAGAGCTGGATGAGCAGTTCTTC
few | TRBJ1-1 | TRBV4-3 | - | CASGRGSNTEAFF | TGCGCCAGCGGTCGGGGCAGCAACACTGAAGCTTTCTTT
- | TRBJ1-1 | TRBV2 | - | CASGANVGTEAFF | TGTGCCAGCGGTGCTAACGTGGGTACTGAAGCTTTCTTT
- | TRBJ1-2 | TRBV19 | - | CASIEGPRNYGYTF | TGTGCCAGTATTGAGGGGCCGCGGAACTATGGCTACACCTTC
- | TRBJ1-4 | TRBV18 | - | CASSPGLYNEKLFF | TGTGCCAGCTCACCGGGGCTGTATAATGAAAAACTGTTTTTT
- | TRBJ2-6 | TRBV7-9 | - | CASSFDPLWANVLTF | TGTGCCAGCAGCTTTGACCCTCTCTGGGCCAACGTCCTGACTTTC
- | TRBJ2-7 | TRBV6-6 | - | CASSGWGGYEQYF | TGTGCCAGCTCAGGTTGGGGAGGCTACGAGCAGTACTTC
- | TRBJ1-2 | TRBV6-1 | - | CASSQVQGFNYGYTF | TGTGCCAGCAGCCAGGTGCAGGGCTTCAACTATGGCTACACCTTC